The table lists the clone carrying this T cell receptor beta chain with a count of one. The antigen remains unidentified. This sample was taken from a study of shared clonotypes between healthy human individuals. Notes on the study in general: Having only a few donors restricted how much genetic and exposure-history diversity was captured.

Germline assignment: CDR1 PRHDT and CDR2 FYEKMQ (reference sequence). The V and J ends lost 5 bases and 5 bases, in that order; junction bases with no gene match: 0. The CDR3 spans 15 residues. It was CD45RO-negative cells, positively selected for CCR7, that made up naive CD8 cells, with terminally differentiated effector memory CD45RA+ cells excluded. Repertoires were generated with immunoSEQ multiplex PCR, while TCRdb's copy carries only in-frame clones and drops some. The sample carries about 1,900,000 clones, roughly 95% recorded once. The sample comprised naive CD8+ T cells sorted from blood. The receptor comes from a man aged 18-30 years in good health. The V gene is TRBV13, the J gene TRBJ2-1; 16 bases are a match to TRBD2. DNA of the CDR3: TGTGCCAGCAGCGGGACTAGCGGGAGGGACAATGAGCAGTTCTTC. Amino acid sequence: CASSGTSGRDNEQFF.